The present T cell receptor (beta chain) was sequenced within a study of OX40 agonist ivuxolimab in advanced cancers. CDR1 and CDR2 from the germline V gene are SGHVS and FNYEAQ. The CDR3 consists of 15 residues. Trimming cost V 0 bases and J 4 bases, with 12 bases left between them. Notes on the study in general: On average, CD8+ T cells had more expanded clones than CD4+. CD4+ and CD8+ blood T cells expanded clonally by week 6 at 0.1 to 3.0 mg/kg.

A remark on this clone: Its target is unknown.

TCRdb's copy holds only in-frame clones and misses some; the assay was immunoSEQ multiplex PCR. The sample includes some 80,000 clones, roughly 92% of them seen just once. This clonotype was obtained from an adult with an advanced solid tumor such as melanoma, head and neck, liver or kidney cancer. The specimen comprised CD4+ or CD8+ T cells sorted from blood, sampled in a trial of the OX40 agonist ivuxolimab. The chain uses TRBV7-6 and TRBJ1-1; D perhaps matches TRBD1 (6 bases). For the CDR3, the DNA is TGTGCCAGCAGCTTAGCGCTCAGGGGTGTCACTGAAGCTTTCTTT. Its translation is CASSLALRGVTEAFF.